The rows below give T cell receptor beta chains drawn from one sample of a study of blood T cell repertoires in COVID-19. The protocol was immunoSEQ multiplex PCR, while the TCRdb copy is restricted to in-frame clones and leaves out a portion. The top ten clones hold 5.8% of a sample with approximately 140,000 clones, 84% of them seen once. Sequenced material: PBMCs or T cells enriched from blood (not recorded which). The source of these receptors is a woman aged 45-65 years who had been exposed to COVID-19. CDR3s include the opening cysteine and the closing phenylalanine or tryptophan. A D gene is named only where the DNA matches it firmly. Rows may omit the clone size; those that give it use once, few, many or a size class.

D	V	J	size	DNA	CDR3
TRBD2	TRBV5-4	TRBJ2-1	few	TGTGCCAGCAGCTCCGACGGCCCGGAGACTAGCGCTTACAATGAGCAGTTCTTC	CASSSDGPETSAYNEQFF
TRBD2	TRBV19	TRBJ2-7	NA	TGTGCCAGTACCACGACTAGCGGGACCTCCTACGAGCAGTACTTC	CASTTTSGTSYEQYF
NA	TRBV29-1	TRBJ1-1	NA	TGCAGCGTTGATATATTCGATCCGGGGATGAACACTGAAGCTTTCTTT	CSVDIFDPGMNTEAFF
NA	TRBV2	TRBJ2-7	NA	TGTGCCAGCCTCCCCCGGGGCTCCTACGAGCAGTACTTC	CASLPRGSYEQYF
TRBD2	TRBV3-1/TRBV3-2	TRBJ2-7	NA	TGTGCCAGCAGCCAGGGCAGGGGACTAGCGTCCTACGAGCAGTACTTC	CASSQGRGLASYEQYF
TRBD1	TRBV19	TRBJ2-7	few	TGTGCCAGTAGTATGTTCGGACAGGGGACCACCTACGAGCAGTACTTC	CASSMFGQGTTYEQYF
NA	TRBV5-1	TRBJ2-3	NA	TGCGCCAGCAGCTCGGGCACAGATACGCAGTATTTT	CASSSGTDTQYF
TRBD2	TRBV7-2	TRBJ2-7	NA	TGTGCCAGCAGCGCGACTAGCGGGGCTACCTACGAGCAGTACTTC	CASSATSGATYEQYF
NA	TRBV5-6	TRBJ1-2	NA	TGTGCCAGCAGCTTAGTGTTCGGATCTCAGGGCTATGGCTACACCTTC	CASSLVFGSQGYGYTF
NA	TRBV12-5	TRBJ1-1	NA	TGTGCTAGTGGTCCCTCAAACAGGGTGAACACTGAAGCTTTCTTT	CASGPSNRVNTEAFF